This T cell receptor beta chain appears in the sequencing data of a study of shared clonotypes between healthy human individuals. About this clone itself: Antigen unknown.

Whole-study results and caveats: Incompleteness in sorted-subset sequencing, despite large depth, was shown by rarefaction. What limited the represented genetic and exposure-history diversity was the small number of donors.

CD45RO-negative, CCR7-positively selected cells formed the naive CD8 fraction, excluding terminally differentiated effector memory CD45RA+ cells. Here immunoSEQ multiplex PCR was the method, and the copy in TCRdb shows in-frame clones only, minus some. This sample has millions of clones, with about 95% found just once. Germline values: CDR1 SGHTA, CDR2 FQGTGA. The CDR3 covers 15 residues. V was pared by 3 bases and J by 2 bases, with 1 base of the junction left unmatched. The sequencing sample was made of naive CD8+ T cells sorted from blood. This sequence joins TRBV7-3 and TRBJ2-2; TRBD1 matches 9 bases. The clonotype was recovered from a man aged 18 to 30 in good health. The CDR3, as DNA: TGTGCCAGCAGCTTGGGACAGGGTAACACCGGGGAGCTGTTTTTT. Amino acids: CASSLGQGNTGELFF.